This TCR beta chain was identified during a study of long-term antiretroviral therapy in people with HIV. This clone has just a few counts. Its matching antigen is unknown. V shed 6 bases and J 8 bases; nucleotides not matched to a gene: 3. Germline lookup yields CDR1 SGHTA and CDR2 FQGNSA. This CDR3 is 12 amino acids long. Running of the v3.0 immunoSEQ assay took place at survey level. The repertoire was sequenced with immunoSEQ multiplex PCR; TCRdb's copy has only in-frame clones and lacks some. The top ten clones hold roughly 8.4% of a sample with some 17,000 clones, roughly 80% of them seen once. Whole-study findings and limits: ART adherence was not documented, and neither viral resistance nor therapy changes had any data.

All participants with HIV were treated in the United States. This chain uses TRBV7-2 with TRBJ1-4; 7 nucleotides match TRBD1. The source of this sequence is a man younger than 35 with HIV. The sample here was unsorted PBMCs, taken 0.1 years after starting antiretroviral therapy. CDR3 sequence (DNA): TGTGCCAGCAGGGGGACAGCGGAAAAACTGTTTTTT. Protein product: CASRGTAEKLFF.